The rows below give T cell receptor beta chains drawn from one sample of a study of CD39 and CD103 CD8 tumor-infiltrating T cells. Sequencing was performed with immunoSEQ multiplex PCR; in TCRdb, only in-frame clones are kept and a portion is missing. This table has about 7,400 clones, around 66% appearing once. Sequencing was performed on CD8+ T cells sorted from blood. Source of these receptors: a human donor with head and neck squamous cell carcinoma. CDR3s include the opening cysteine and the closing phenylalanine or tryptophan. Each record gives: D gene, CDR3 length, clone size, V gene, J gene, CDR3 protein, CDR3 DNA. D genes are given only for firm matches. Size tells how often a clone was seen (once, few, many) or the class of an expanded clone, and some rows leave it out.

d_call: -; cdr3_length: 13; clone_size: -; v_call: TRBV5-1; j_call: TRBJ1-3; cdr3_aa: CASSGTTGNTIYF; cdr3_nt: TGCGCCAGCAGTGGGACAACTGGAAACACCATATATTTT
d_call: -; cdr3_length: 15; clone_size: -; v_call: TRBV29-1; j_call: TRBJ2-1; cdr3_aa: CSVFPGQKGDNEQFF; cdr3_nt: TGCAGCGTTTTTCCCGGGCAGAAGGGAGACAATGAGCAGTTCTTC
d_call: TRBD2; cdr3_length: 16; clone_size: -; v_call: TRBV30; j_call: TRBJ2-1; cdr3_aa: CAWSGLGGFSYNEQFF; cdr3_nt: TGTGCCTGGAGTGGCCTGGGGGGGTTCTCCTACAATGAGCAGTTCTTC
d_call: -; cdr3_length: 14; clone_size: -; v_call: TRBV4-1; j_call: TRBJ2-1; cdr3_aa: CASSQEWGYNEQFF; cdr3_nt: TGCGCCAGCAGCCAAGAGTGGGGGTACAATGAGCAGTTCTTC
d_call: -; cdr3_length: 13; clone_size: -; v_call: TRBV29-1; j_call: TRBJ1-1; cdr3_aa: CSVPGTMNTEAFF; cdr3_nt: TGCAGCGTTCCCGGGACGATGAACACTGAAGCTTTCTTT
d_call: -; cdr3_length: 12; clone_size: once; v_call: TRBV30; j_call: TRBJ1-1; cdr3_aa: CAWSRANTEAFF; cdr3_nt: TGTGCCTGGAGTAGAGCGAACACTGAAGCTTTCTTT
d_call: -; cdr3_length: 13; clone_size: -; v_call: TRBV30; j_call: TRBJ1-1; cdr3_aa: CAWSVSTNTEAFF; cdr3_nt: TGTGCCTGGAGTGTATCAACGAACACTGAAGCTTTCTTT
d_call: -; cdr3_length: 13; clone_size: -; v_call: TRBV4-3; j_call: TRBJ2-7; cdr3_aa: CASSQSQGSEQYF; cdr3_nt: TGCGCCAGCAGCCAATCCCAGGGGAGTGAGCAGTACTTC
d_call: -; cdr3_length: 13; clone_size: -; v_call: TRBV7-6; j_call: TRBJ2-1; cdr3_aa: CASSFTENNEQFF; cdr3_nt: TGTGCCAGCAGCTTTACAGAAAACAATGAGCAGTTCTTC
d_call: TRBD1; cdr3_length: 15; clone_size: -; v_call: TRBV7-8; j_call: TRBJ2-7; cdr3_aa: CASSEAGTGTYEQYF; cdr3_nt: TGTGCCAGCAGCGAAGCCGGGACAGGTACCTACGAGCAGTACTTC
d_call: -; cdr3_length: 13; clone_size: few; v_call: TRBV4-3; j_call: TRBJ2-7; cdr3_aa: CASSQDSGYEQYF; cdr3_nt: TGCGCCAGCAGCCAAGATAGTGGCTACGAGCAGTACTTC
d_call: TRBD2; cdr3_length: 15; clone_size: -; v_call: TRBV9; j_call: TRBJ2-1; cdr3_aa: CASSVVASGRAEQFF; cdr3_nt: TGTGCCAGCAGCGTAGTGGCTAGCGGGAGGGCTGAGCAGTTCTTC
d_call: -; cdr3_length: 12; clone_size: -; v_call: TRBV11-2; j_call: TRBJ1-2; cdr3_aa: CASSLVHYGYTF; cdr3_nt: TGTGCCAGCAGCTTAGTACACTATGGCTACACCTTC
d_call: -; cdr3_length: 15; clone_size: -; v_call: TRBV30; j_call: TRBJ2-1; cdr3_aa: CAWSAVGVRGDEQFF; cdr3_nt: TGTGCCTGGAGCGCGGTCGGAGTCAGGGGGGATGAGCAGTTCTTC
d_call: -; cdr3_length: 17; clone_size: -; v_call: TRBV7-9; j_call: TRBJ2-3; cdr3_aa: CASSHPPIALSTDTQYF; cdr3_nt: TGTGCCAGCAGCCATCCCCCCATAGCGCTGAGCACAGATACGCAGTATTTT
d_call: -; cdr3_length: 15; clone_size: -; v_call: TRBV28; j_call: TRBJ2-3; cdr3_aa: CASSLVGFKADTQYF; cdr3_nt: TGTGCCAGCAGTTTAGTGGGTTTTAAGGCAGATACGCAGTATTTT
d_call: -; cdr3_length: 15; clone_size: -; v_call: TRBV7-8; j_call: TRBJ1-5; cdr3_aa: CASSSSRVSAQPQHF; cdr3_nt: TGTGCCAGCAGCTCCTCTAGAGTTTCCGCTCAGCCCCAGCATTTT
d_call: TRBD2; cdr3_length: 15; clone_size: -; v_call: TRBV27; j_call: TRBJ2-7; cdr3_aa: CASNYQAGLSYEQYF; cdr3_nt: TGTGCCAGCAACTACCAAGCGGGGCTATCCTACGAGCAGTACTTC